This T cell receptor beta chain was recovered during a study of identical twins. Findings of the study overall: Memory repertoires showed no such pattern, whereas abundant cord blood beta clonotypes carried fewer insertions. Modelling underestimated the level of out-of-frame TCR alpha sharing observed in monozygotic twins.

Template switching added a universal primer site, and cDNA bore unique molecular identifiers. TCRdb used MiXCR to reprocess the 5' RACE reads, holding one entry per CDR3 protein. The sample carries roughly 350,000 distinct CDR3 sequences, approximately 13% recorded once. This clonotype showed up many times. The antigen is unknown. Separately, the same data were catalogued under a study of yellow fever vaccine responses in identical twins.

The source material was CD8+ T cells sorted from blood. This receptor was taken from a woman between 18 and 30 years old in good health.

CDR3 in amino acids: CASSSSTGLETQYF. CDR3 bases: TGCGCCAGCAGCTCCTCGACAGGGTTGGAGACCCAGTACTTC. The chain recombines TRBV5-1 with TRBJ2-5, with TRBD1 matching over 7 bases. The junction had 7 bases not matched to a gene; V was cut back by 3 bases and J by 5 bases. Germline CDR1 SGHRS, CDR2 YFSETQ. The CDR3 totals 14 residues.